The clone carrying this T cell receptor (beta chain) was picked up a small number of times. The antigen is undetermined. Via MiXCR, TCRdb re-called the RT-PCR reads, giving one row per CDR3 protein. The table has under 800,000 distinct CDR3 sequences, around 14% seen once. The data derive from a study of response to subunit inactivated influenza vaccine. Study-level findings and limits: The authors proposed limited new T cell recruitment per seasonal influenza vaccination.

This TCR was recovered from a man in his fifties or sixties who received an inactivated influenza vaccine. The sample in question was PBMCs from blood, obtained around 15 days before vaccination.

The CDR3 nucleotides are TGTGCCAGCAGTTACTCGAGTATGGCAAGCCTCTATAATTCACCCCTCCACTTT. Its protein is CASSYSSMASLYNSPLHF. The chain has TRBV6-5 and TRBJ1-6; unclear D gene. V was pared by 0 bases and J by 3 bases, with 15 bases between. The CDR3 runs 18 residues. Per germline, CDR1 MNHEY and CDR2 SVGAGI.